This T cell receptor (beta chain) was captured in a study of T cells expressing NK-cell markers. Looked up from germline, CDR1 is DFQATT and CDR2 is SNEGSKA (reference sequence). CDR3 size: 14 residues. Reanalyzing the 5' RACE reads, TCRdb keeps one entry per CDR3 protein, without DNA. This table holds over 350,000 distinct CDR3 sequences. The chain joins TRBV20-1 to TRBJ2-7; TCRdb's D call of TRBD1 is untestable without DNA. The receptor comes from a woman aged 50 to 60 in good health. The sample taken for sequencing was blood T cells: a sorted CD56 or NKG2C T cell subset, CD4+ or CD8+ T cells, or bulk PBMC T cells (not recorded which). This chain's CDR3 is CSAPRTGVMYEQYF.